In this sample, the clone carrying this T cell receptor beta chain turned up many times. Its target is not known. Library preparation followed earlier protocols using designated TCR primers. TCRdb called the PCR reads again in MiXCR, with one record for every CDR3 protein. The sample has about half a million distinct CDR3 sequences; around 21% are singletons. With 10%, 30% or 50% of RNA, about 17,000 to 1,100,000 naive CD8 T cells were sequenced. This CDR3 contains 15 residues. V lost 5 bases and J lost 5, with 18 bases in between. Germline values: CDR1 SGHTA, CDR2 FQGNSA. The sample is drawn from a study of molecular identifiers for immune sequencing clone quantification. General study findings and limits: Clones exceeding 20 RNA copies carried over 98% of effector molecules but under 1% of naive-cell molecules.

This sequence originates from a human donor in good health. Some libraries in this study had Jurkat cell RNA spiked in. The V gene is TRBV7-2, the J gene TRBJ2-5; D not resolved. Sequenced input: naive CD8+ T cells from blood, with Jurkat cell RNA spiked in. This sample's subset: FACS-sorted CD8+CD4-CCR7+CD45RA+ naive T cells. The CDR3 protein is CASSLFGLGGETQYF. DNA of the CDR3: TGTGCCAGCAGCCTTTTTGGCCTGGGCGGCGAGACCCAGTACTTC. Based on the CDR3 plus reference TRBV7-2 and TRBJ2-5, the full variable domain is GAGVSQSPSNKVTEKGKDVELRCDPISGHTALYWYRQSLGQGLEFLIYFQGNSAPDKSGLPSDRFSAERTGGSVSTLTIQRTQQEDSAVYLCASSLFGLGGETQYFGPGTRLLVL.